The 17 T cell receptor beta chains listed next were all sequenced from one sample in a study of blood T cells in healthy people across ages. A sample-barcoded 5' primer and a J-beta primer mix were used in a second PCR of about 6 to 11 cycles. MiXCR was run by TCRdb on the 5' RACE reads, yielding one entry per CDR3 protein. This sample has under 800,000 distinct CDR3 sequences, with over 20% found just once. Sequenced input: blood. These receptors originate from a man between 65 and 80 years old in good health.

V is TRBV6-5 and J is TRBJ2-7, with D perhaps assigned TRBD1 or TRBD2 (5 bases each). The CDR3 is made up of 12 amino acids. Trimming stripped 2 bases from V and 6 bases from J, with 8 bases between. From germline, CDR1 is MNHEY and CDR2 SVGAGI. The CDR3 is CASSYGTAEQYF. In nucleotides, the CDR3 is TGTGCCAGCAGTTACGGGACGGCCGAGCAGTACTTC.

The chain couples TRBV2 to TRBJ1-5; a weak D match, TRBD1 (5 bases). The CDR3 runs to 14 residues. V gave up 6 bases and J gave up 3 bases, with 12 bases separating them. CDR1 and CDR2 (germline): SNHLY, FYNNEI. The CDR3 spells CASRAGQINQPQHF. The CDR3 DNA is TGTGCCAGCAGGGCGGGGCAAATCAATCAGCCCCAGCATTTT.

The table lists this clonotype with a few counts. The chain carries TRBV29-1 and TRBJ2-7; 7 positions match TRBD1. In germline, CDR1 is SQVTM, CDR2 ANQGSEA. Trimming at V came to 7 bases and at J to 0 bases, leaving 6 bases not matched to a gene. The CDR3 runs 13 residues. DNA for the CDR3: TGCAGCGGAGGGGACAGTTCCTCCTACGAGCAGTACTTC. It is translated as CSGGDSSSYEQYF.

V is TRBV6-2 or TRBV6-3 and J is TRBJ2-7, with 7 positions matching TRBD2. CDR3 length equals 16 residues. Unmatched junction bases numbered 15, after V lost 7 bases and J lost 3 bases. The germline V gene has CDR1 MNHEY and CDR2 SVGEGT. The CDR3 region is CASTSYFRAGDYEQYF. CDR3 in DNA: TGTGCCAGCACCTCATACTTCAGGGCGGGAGACTACGAGCAGTACTTC.

This clonotype was picked up a small number of times. The genes are TRBV7-9 and TRBJ1-4; the match to TRBD1 covers 8 bases. This CDR3 region has 16 residues. The germline CDR1 and CDR2 sequences are SEHNR and FQNEAQ (reference sequence). Germline trimming cut 5 bases from V and 0 bases from J; bases unmatched to any gene: 5. Here the CDR3 reads CASSLRTGSTNEKLFF. CDR3 in DNA: TGTGCCAGCAGCCTGAGGACAGGGTCAACTAATGAAAAACTGTTTTTT.

This chain links TRBV18 with TRBJ2-7; 7 bases agree with TRBD1. The J segment lost 3 bases and the V segment lost 4 bases, leaving 12 bases of the junction unmatched. There are 16 residues in the CDR3. Germline V gene lookup returns CDR1 KGHSH and CDR2 LQKENI. Written as DNA, the CDR3 is TGTGCCAGCTCACTTTTACCCGGGACAGATTACTACGAGCAGTACTTC. It codes for CASSLLPGTDYYEQYF.

The genes are TRBV6-5 and TRBJ2-7, with a weak D call TRBD2 (6 bases). Germline V gene lookup returns CDR1 MNHEY and CDR2 SVGAGI. Trimming took off 0 bases at V and 9 bases at J, with 24 bases between the two ends. This CDR3 contains 17 residues. The CDR3 bases are TGTGCCAGCAGTTACTCGAACAGCGGGCGGAGCCTTGGTGTGCAGTACTTC. Amino acids: CASSYSNSGRSLGVQYF.

The chain uses TRBV4-3 and TRBJ2-5; 7 nucleotides line up with TRBD1. The junction had 2 bases not matched to a gene; V was cut back by 3 bases and J by 4 bases. CDR1 is LGHNA, CDR2 YSLEER, per germline. This CDR3 is 13 amino acids long. CDR3: CASSHDRAETQYF. CDR3 sequence (DNA): TGCGCCAGCAGCCATGACAGGGCAGAGACCCAGTACTTC.

This clonotype was recorded at least ten times. The chain links TRBV12-3 or TRBV12-4 to TRBJ1-5; D remains ambiguous. The CDR3 has 13 amino acids. V was shortened by 7 bases and J by 4 bases, with 11 bases between the two germline ends. DNA of the CDR3: TGTGCCAGCAAGGGATCAGGAAATCAGCCCCAGCATTTT. This gives the protein CASKGSGNQPQHF.

A remark on this clonotype: The junction departs from germline at one end; a sequencing error may be responsible. The chain carries TRBV20-1 and TRBJ2-5; 7 bases match TRBD2. The CDR3 is 14 amino acids. From germline, CDR1 is DFQATT and CDR2 SNEGSKA (reference sequence). The CDR3 region has the DNA TGCAGTGTTAGAGATGGGGGAGGGAAAGAGACCCAGTACTTC. Protein: CSVRDGGGKETQYF.

Turning to this clonotype: One end of the junction fails to match germline, which may point to a read error. J is TRBJ1-5 and V is TRBV6-5; D remains unclear. The CDR3 extends over 14 amino acids. The germline CDR1 and CDR2 sequences are MNHEY and SVGAGI. The CDR3 DNA sequence: TGTGCCGGCAGCCCTAACGGAGGCAATCAGCCCCAGCATTTT. Translation gives CAGSPNGGNQPQHF.

V gene TRBV5-4 combines with J gene TRBJ2-4, with 14 bases lining up with TRBD2. From germline, CDR1 is SGHNT and CDR2 YYREEE (reference sequence). The CDR3 has 16 residues. V gave up 4 bases and J gave up 1 base; unmatched junction bases: 1. The CDR3 DNA sequence: TGTGCCAGCAGCGGGACTAGCGGGAGTGCCAAAAACATTCAGTACTTC. Protein: CASSGTSGSAKNIQYF.

The chain links TRBV5-6 to TRBJ1-1; unclear D gene. V gave up 5 bases and J gave up 3 bases, with 5 bases separating them. Germline lookup yields CDR1 SGHDT and CDR2 YYEEEE. The length of the CDR3 is 11 residues. The CDR3 is CASSTYTEAFF. In nucleotides, the CDR3 is TGTGCCAGCAGTACTTACACTGAAGCTTTCTTT.

The genes are TRBV12-3 or TRBV12-4 and TRBJ1-6, with 9 bases fitting TRBD1. This CDR3 has 15 amino acids. The junction had 6 bases not matched to a gene; V was cut back by 2 bases and J by 10 bases. The DNA of the CDR3 is TGTGCCAGCAGTTTAAGGACAGGGGAGGGGTCACCCCTCCACTTT. This encodes CASSLRTGEGSPLHF.

This clonotype was observed a few times. This chain links TRBV14 with TRBJ2-7; 10 positions match TRBD2. Per germline, CDR1 SGHDN and CDR2 FVKESK. Unmatched junction bases numbered 10, after V lost 4 bases and J lost 4 bases. This CDR3 spans 16 amino acids. CDR3 nucleotides: TGTGCCAGCAGCCCGCTGGGGGCTAGCGGGAGATACGAGCAGTACTTC. This gives the protein CASSPLGASGRYEQYF.

DNA for the CDR3: TGTGCCAGCAGTGAATCGGAGGCAACTAATGAAAAACTGTTTTTT. It translates to CASSESEATNEKLFF. V is TRBV2 and J is TRBJ1-4; D gene unclear. The CDR3 consists of 15 residues. V lost 2 bases and J 0 bases, leaving 7 bases between the germline ends. Germline assignment: CDR1 SNHLY and CDR2 FYNNEI.

The V call is TRBV5-4, the J call TRBJ2-7; 7 nucleotides agree with TRBD2. V dropped 3 bases and J dropped 1; count of bases not matched to a gene: 10. The CDR3 runs 16 residues. Germline V lookup: CDR1 SGHNT, CDR2 YYREEE (reference sequence). The CDR3 here is CASSSGVASGSYEQYF. The CDR3 nucleotides read TGTGCCAGCAGCTCGGGAGTGGCTAGCGGTTCCTACGAGCAGTACTTC. Combining the CDR3 with reference TRBV5-4 and TRBJ2-7 gives the whole variable domain ETGVTQSPTHLIKTRGQQVTLRCSSQSGHNTVSWYQQALGQGPQFIFQYYREEENGRGNFPPRFSGLQFPNYSSELNVNALELDDSALYLCASSSGVASGSYEQYFGPGTRLTVT.